The next 20 T cell receptor beta chains were all read from a single sample in a study of post-analysis software for immune sequencing data (dated by TCRdb to between 2014 and 2016). Study-wide conclusions, independent of this receptor: Roughly 5 TRBV segments, including TRBV5-6, TRBV5-1 and TRBV20-1, were significantly more frequent in patients than controls.

The library relied on PCR. Sequencer: Illumina HiSeq 2500. To reduce PCR and sequencing biases, unique molecular identifiers were incorporated into the TCR beta cDNA libraries. TCRdb redid the processing of the public reads, applying fastp at Q25 and MiXCR, and retained in-frame beta chains. CDR3 protein duplicates are merged, each entry listing the most common genes and DNA. The sample table contains approximately 770,000 distinct CDR3 sequences; only one count was recorded for about 43% of them. The ten largest account for roughly 5.2% of the sample. Their antigens remain unidentified. Source material: blood. These receptors came from a girl aged 5-17 years with multiple sclerosis.

The genes are TRBV27 and TRBJ1-2, with 8 bases identical to TRBD1. V shed 3 bases, J shed 8 bases, and the junction held 5 bases outside the gene matches. The V gene's germline CDR1 is MNHEY and CDR2 SMNVEV (reference sequence). The CDR3 extends over 13 amino acids. The CDR3 is CASSFRTGRGYTF. CDR3 bases: TGTGCCAGCAGTTTTCGGACAGGGCGAGGCTACACCTTC.

This clonotype was observed a few times. The V gene is TRBV2, the J gene TRBJ2-7, with D possibly TRBD2 on 6 matching bases. The end of the DNA is better explained by TRBJ2-5, so the J call may be wrong. The CDR3 has 16 amino acids. Germline CDR1 is SNHLY and CDR2 is FYNNEI. CDR3 protein: CASSEALGGGLETQYF. In DNA form, the CDR3 reads TGTGCCAGCAGTGAAGCGCTTGGGGGAGGTTTGGAGACCCAGTACTTC.

The chain is built from TRBV14 and TRBJ2-5; tentatively, D is TRBD2 (6 bases). Trimming stripped 6 bases from V and 5 bases from J, with 19 bases between. The CDR3 has 15 residues. CDR1 and CDR2 from the germline V gene are SGHDN and FVKESK. The CDR3 loop is CASSPGRSYRETQYF. CDR3 DNA sequence: TGTGCCAGCAGTCCTGGGAGGAGCTACCGGGAGACCCAGTACTTC.

This clonotype was recorded once. J is TRBJ1-5 and V is TRBV20-1, with 7 bases identical to TRBD1. The length of the CDR3 is 14 residues. In germline, CDR1 is DFQATT, CDR2 SNEGSKA (reference sequence). V was clipped by 5 bases and J by 4 bases; unmatched bases: 8. The CDR3 is CSAWGQLRNQPQHF. The CDR3 bases are TGCAGTGCTTGGGGACAGTTAAGGAATCAGCCCCAGCATTTT.

This clonotype was seen at least ten times. The chain is built from TRBV29-1 and TRBJ2-5; D is undetermined. V lost 1 base and J 5 bases, leaving 5 bases between the germline ends. This CDR3 is 11 amino acids long. The germline CDR1 and CDR2 sequences are SQVTM and ANQGSEA. In DNA, the CDR3 is TGCAGCGTTGAAGTCTCGGAGACCCAGTACTTC. This sequence encodes CSVEVSETQYF.

The chain has TRBV7-9 and TRBJ2-6; D remains ambiguous. The germline gives CDR1 SEHNR, CDR2 FQNEAQ (reference sequence). The CDR3 extends over 15 amino acids. The ends were cut back, 4 bases at V and 3 bases at J, with 10 bases in the middle. CDR3 residues: CASSSPIFGANVLTF. DNA of the CDR3: TGTGCCAGCAGCTCTCCGATTTTTGGGGCCAACGTCCTGACTTTC. Supplemented by reference TRBV7-9 and TRBJ2-6, the full variable domain reads DTGVSQNPRHKITKRGQNVTFRCDPISEHNRLYWYRQTLGQGPEFLTYFQNEAQLEKSRLLSDRFSAERPKGSFSTLEIQRTEQGDSAMYLCASSSPIFGANVLTFGAGSRLTVL.

This clonotype was seen just once. The chain links TRBV7-9 to TRBJ1-2; D ambiguous. Germline V lookup: CDR1 SEHNR, CDR2 FQNEAQ (reference sequence). This CDR3 contains 15 residues. V gave up 1 base and J gave up 3 bases, with 12 bases separating them. The CDR3 DNA sequence: TGTGCCAGCAGCTTAGGATCCGGAGCCCACTATGGCTACACCTTC. The encoded protein is CASSLGSGAHYGYTF.

The sample holds a few counts of this clonotype. CDR3 sequence reads: CASRVEGGRQETQYF. In DNA, the CDR3 is TGCGCCAGCAGGGTCGAAGGGGGGCGACAAGAGACCCAGTACTTC. V usage is TRBV5-1 and J usage is TRBJ2-5; the D call may be TRBD1 or TRBD2 (6 bases each). The germline gives CDR1 SGHRS, CDR2 YFSETQ. Trimming removed 5 bases at V and 2 bases at J, with 16 bases between. The CDR3 runs to 15 residues.

Only a few counts were recorded for this clonotype. The V gene is TRBV5-1, the J gene TRBJ2-7, with D tentatively TRBD1 or TRBD2 (6 bases each). The ends were cut back, 0 bases at V and 5 bases at J, with 15 bases in the middle. The CDR3 length is 15 residues. Per the germline V gene, CDR1 is SGHRS and CDR2 is YFSETQ. CDR3 DNA sequence: TGCGCCAGCAGCTTGGATTCGGCAGGGGAGGACGAGCAGTACTTC. The encoded protein is CASSLDSAGEDEQYF.

The J gene is TRBJ2-1, the V gene TRBV7-2; 10 bases line up with TRBD1. The CDR3 is made up of 13 amino acids. V lost 5 bases, J lost 15 bases, and 10 bases stayed unmatched. Per the germline V gene, CDR1 is SGHTA and CDR2 is FQGNSA. DNA for the CDR3: TGTGCCAGCAGCCCAGAAGGACAGGGGGGATGGTTCTTC. Its translation: CASSPEGQGGWFF.

The chain couples TRBV12-3 or TRBV12-4 to TRBJ1-2, with D unresolved. This CDR3 contains 13 residues. The V end was cut by 1 base, the J end by 6 bases, with 9 bases between. The CDR3, as DNA: TGTGCCAGCAGTTTAGGGGGTCGAAATGGCTACACCTTC. It specifies CASSLGGRNGYTF.

This chain joins TRBV6-5 and TRBJ2-2; no firm D call. The CDR3 length is 14 residues. The V gene's germline CDR1 is MNHEY and CDR2 SVGAGI. Trimming pared 5 bases from V and 3 bases from J, leaving 10 bases between. CDR3 residues: CASSPQLDTGELFF. CDR3 nucleotide sequence: TGTGCCAGCAGTCCTCAGCTGGACACCGGGGAGCTGTTTTTT.

For this clonotype: A junction end diverges from the germline sequence, so it may reflect a read error. The CDR3 region has the DNA TGTGCCGGCAGTTTACCCACGGGACAGGGTATAAGGACTGAAGCTTTCTTT. This sequence encodes CAGSLPTGQGIRTEAFF. This chain links TRBV28 with TRBJ1-1; 9 bases agree with TRBD1. The CDR3 sequence is 17 residues long. CDR1 MDHEN and CDR2 SYDVKM come from the germline V gene.

A few counts support this clonotype. The V call is TRBV15, the J call TRBJ2-5, with D perhaps matching TRBD1 (6 bases). V lost 5 bases and J lost 1, with 17 bases in between. The germline CDR1 and CDR2 sequences are LNHNV and YYDKDF (reference sequence). There are 16 residues in the CDR3. In DNA form, the CDR3 reads TGTGCCACCAGCCCAGAGGCGCAGGGGCTCCAAGAGACCCAGTACTTC. It is translated as CATSPEAQGLQETQYF. Full variable domain (missing parts from reference TRBV15 and TRBJ2-5): DAMVIQNPRYQVTQFGKPVTLSCSQTLNHNVMYWYQQKSSQAPKLLFHYYDKDFNNEADTPDNFQSRRPNTSFCFLDIRSPGLGDTAMYLCATSPEAQGLQETQYFGPGTRLLVL.

Here the CDR3 reads CASSSELAGSYNEQFF. The CDR3 nucleotides read TGTGCCAGCAGCTCGGAACTAGCGGGATCCTACAATGAGCAGTTCTTC. The chain carries TRBV7-2 and TRBJ2-1; 10 bases align to TRBD2. Looked up from germline, CDR1 is SGHTA and CDR2 is FQGNSA. The CDR3 runs to 16 residues. V lost 4 bases, J lost 1 base, and 4 bases stayed unmatched. Complete variable domain (other parts from reference TRBV7-2 and TRBJ2-1): GAGVSQSPSNKVTEKGKDVELRCDPISGHTALYWYRQSLGQGLEFLIYFQGNSAPDKSGLPSDRFSAERTGGSVSTLTIQRTQQEDSAVYLCASSSELAGSYNEQFFGPGTRLTVL.

The chain combines TRBV9 with TRBJ2-5; D is tentatively TRBD1 or TRBD2 (5 bases each). V shed 0 bases and J shed 11 bases, with 17 bases lying between them. The CDR3 sequence is 14 residues long. CDR1 and CDR2 from the germline V gene are SGDLS and YYNGEE. The CDR3 nucleotides are TGTGCCAGCAGCGTAGCAGGTCAGGGAGTGGTGCAGTACTTC. Translating it yields CASSVAGQGVVQYF.

The chain uses TRBV15 and TRBJ1-1; no definite D call. The CDR3 is made up of 15 amino acids. V dropped 6 bases and J dropped 3 bases, with 17 bases sitting between them. In germline, CDR1 is LNHNV, CDR2 YYDKDF (reference sequence). CDR3 sequence (DNA): TGTGCCACCAGAACCCCGGCCGCTCGGGACACTGAAGCTTTCTTT. The encoded protein is CATRTPAARDTEAFF.

This clonotype was found a few times. The chain is built from TRBV20-1 and TRBJ2-1; D remains ambiguous. Germline assignment: CDR1 DFQATT and CDR2 SNEGSKA (reference sequence). The V end lost 6 bases, the J end lost 4 bases, and 13 bases lay between the germline ends. This CDR3 is 13 amino acids long. CDR3 sequence (DNA): TGCAGTGCCAGCAGCAGCCTTTACAATGAGCAGTTCTTC. It yields the protein CSASSSLYNEQFF.

CDR3 in DNA: TGTGCCAGCAGCTTAATCGTGCAAGAGACCCAGTACTTC. Its protein is CASSLIVQETQYF. The chain joins TRBV7-2 to TRBJ2-5; no reliable D call. Trimming removed 2 bases at V and 2 bases at J, with 6 bases between. The germline gives CDR1 SGHTA, CDR2 FQGNSA. The CDR3 sequence is 13 residues long.

This sequence joins TRBV7-9 and TRBJ2-1; 8 bases agree with TRBD2. CDR1 is SEHNR, CDR2 FQNEAQ, per germline (reference sequence). V shed 5 bases and J 7 bases; nucleotides not matched to a gene: 7. The CDR3 has 14 amino acids. CDR3 amino acids: CASSRPGGRNEQFF. In nucleotides, the CDR3 is TGTGCCAGCAGCCGCCCTGGCGGGAGGAATGAGCAGTTCTTC.